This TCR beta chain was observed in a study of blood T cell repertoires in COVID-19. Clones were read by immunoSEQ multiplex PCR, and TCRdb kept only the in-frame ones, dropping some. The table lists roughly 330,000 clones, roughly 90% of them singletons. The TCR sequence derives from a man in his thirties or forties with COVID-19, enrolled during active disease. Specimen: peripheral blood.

CDR3 DNA sequence: TGTGCCAGCAGCTTTCGACTAGCGGGAGGGACGAACACCGGGGAGCTGTTTTTT. Protein: CASSFRLAGGTNTGELFF. This chain joins TRBV7-2 and TRBJ2-2; 14 bases fit TRBD2. V shed 3 bases, J shed 0 bases, and the junction held 3 bases outside the gene matches. The V gene's germline CDR1 is SGHTA and CDR2 FQGNSA. CDR3 length: 18 amino acids.